The subject of this entry is one T cell receptor (beta chain). This record belongs to a study of blood T cell repertoires in COVID-19. Overall study: Sites in the United States, Italy and Spain provided acute and convalescent COVID-19 samples.

Original processing methods: Amplified reference gene primers provided the basis for estimating nucleated cell counts. Profiling relied on immunoSEQ multiplex PCR, and the TCRdb table lists in-frame clones only, not all of them. V and J calls and clone size follow that table, whereas D and trimming were derived from the DNA. The table includes 75,000 to 90,000 clones, 75% to 90% detected once. CDR1 is SEHNR and CDR2 is FQNEAQ in the germline V gene (reference sequence). V lost 5 bases to trimming and J lost 12 bases, with 11 bases between them. The CDR3 loop spans 11 amino acids. The sequence derives from a human donor in a cohort sampled during active COVID-19. The chain recombines TRBV7-9 with TRBJ2-1; TRBD1 might be the D (5 bases). Sequenced: peripheral blood. CDR3 DNA: TGTGCCAGCAGCCCAGACAGTGGGCAGTTCTTC. Translated: CASSPDSGQFF.